The source of this T cell receptor (beta chain) is a study of blood T cell repertoires in COVID-19. About the study: T cells, B-cell-depleted T cells, or PBMCs provided the cDNA or gDNA that served as material.

The CDR3 loop spans 15 amino acids. Germline CDR1 MDHEN, CDR2 SYDVKM. V was cut by 4 bases and J by 1 base, with 11 bases left in between. Assay: immunoSEQ multiplex PCR; the TCRdb copy retains only in-frame clones and omits some. The repertoire has 85,000 to 110,000 clones, roughly 87% of them found once; the top ten carry roughly 3%. The sequenced sample was peripheral blood. The sequence came from a man aged 45-65 years in a cohort sampled during active COVID-19. This chain connects TRBV28 to TRBJ2-1; D possibly corresponds to TRBD1 (5 bases). As DNA, the CDR3 is TGTGCCAGCAGTTCAAACCAGGGTTCCTACAATGAGCAGTTCTTC. Protein: CASSSNQGSYNEQFF.